This is a list of T cell receptor beta chains from one sample in a study of CD8+ T cells in alopecia areata. Assay: immunoSEQ multiplex PCR; the TCRdb copy retains only in-frame clones and omits some. The data contain about 150,000 clones, roughly 44% of them singletons. The sequencing sample was made of CD4+ T cells sorted from blood. The receptor set was obtained from a human donor with alopecia areata. CDR3s include the opening cysteine and the closing phenylalanine or tryptophan. D genes are given only for firm matches. Some rows mark clone size as missing; the rest say once, few, many or name a class of expanded clone.

J gene | D gene | V gene | clone size | CDR3 DNA | CDR3 protein
TRBJ2-1 | NA | TRBV29-1 | NA | TGCAGTGTGGGTTGGGGCTCCTACAATGAGCAGTTCTTC | CSVGWGSYNEQFF
TRBJ1-1 | TRBD1 | TRBV30 | few | TGTGCCTGGGAGGGGGACAGCACTGAAGCTTTCTTT | CAWEGDSTEAFF
TRBJ2-7 | TRBD2 | TRBV28 | NA | TGTGCCACCCACCCCATTTTTAGCGGGGCCGCGATGACCTACGAGCAGTACTTC | CATHPIFSGAAMTYEQYF
TRBJ2-7 | NA | TRBV27 | NA | TGTGCCAGCAGTACAGCACGTCCCTACGAGCAGTACTTC | CASSTARPYEQYF
TRBJ2-2 | TRBD2 | TRBV29-1 | NA | TGCAGCGGGTCTAGCGGGGCGAACACCGGGGAGCTGTTTTTT | CSGSSGANTGELFF
TRBJ2-7 | TRBD1 | TRBV28 | few | TGTGCCAGCAGTTCCTTGGACAGGTTGGCCGAGCAGTACTTC | CASSSLDRLAEQYF
TRBJ2-7 | NA | TRBV28 | NA | TGTGCCAGCAGGTCGACGGGATACGAGCAGTACTTC | CASRSTGYEQYF
TRBJ1-4 | NA | TRBV2 | NA | TGTGCCACCAGAGGGACGGATCCCCATCCACTGTTTTTT | CATRGTDPHPLFF
TRBJ2-7 | NA | TRBV30 | once | TGTGCCTGGAGTGTAGCCCACGAGCAGTACTTC | CAWSVAHEQYF
TRBJ2-1 | TRBD2 | TRBV6-4 | few | TGTGCCAGCAGACGGACTAGCGGATCCGTTTTTGGGCATGAGCAGTTCTTC | CASRRTSGSVFGHEQFF
TRBJ1-2 | NA | TRBV20-1 | NA | TGCAGTGCTAGTCAGTCGGGCTACACCTTC | CSASQSGYTF
TRBJ1-2 | TRBD1 | TRBV2 | once | TGTGCCACTGCCGCCGGGACAGGGAATGGTGGCTACACCTTC | CATAAGTGNGGYTF
TRBJ2-2 | TRBD1 | TRBV5-6 | NA | TGTGCCAGCAGCAATCTCGGGACAGGGTTTCACACCGGGGAGCTGTTTTTT | CASSNLGTGFHTGELFF
TRBJ2-1 | TRBD2 | TRBV29-1 | NA | TGCAGCGTTGCCCTAGCGGCCTCCTACAATGAGCAGTTCTTC | CSVALAASYNEQFF
TRBJ2-5 | TRBD2 | TRBV5-1 | NA | TGCGCCAGCAGCCAAGGGACTAGCGTACCCGTGGCCCAGTACTTC | CASSQGTSVPVAQYF
TRBJ1-2 | NA | TRBV29-1 | NA | TGCAGCGTTGAGAGGTTTCCTGGCTACACCTTC | CSVERFPGYTF
TRBJ2-7 | TRBD2 | TRBV7-9 | once | TGTGCCAGCAGCTTAGGTAGCGGGGTGGAGGAGCAGTACTTC | CASSLGSGVEEQYF
TRBJ1-1 | NA | TRBV29-1 | once | TGCAGCGTTGAAGGGTGGGTCACTGAAGCTTTCTTT | CSVEGWVTEAFF
TRBJ2-5 | TRBD2 | TRBV7-2 | NA | TGTGCCAGCAGCTGGGTGGGGCTAGCGGGAGCTGAGACCCAGTACTTC | CASSWVGLAGAETQYF
TRBJ1-2 | NA | TRBV29-1 | few | TGCAGCGCCCGAGACCGCAGGTTCTATGGCTACACCTTC | CSARDRRFYGYTF
TRBJ2-3 | NA | TRBV5-1 | NA | TGCGCCAGCAGGGTTTCTACAGATACGCAGTATTTT | CASRVSTDTQYF
TRBJ2-2 | NA | TRBV7-3 | NA | TGTGCCAGCAGCCCACAAATCTCAGGGACCGGGGAGCTGTTTTTT | CASSPQISGTGELFF
TRBJ2-2 | NA | TRBV2 | NA | TGTGCCACCTTCGCGGACGGGGAGCTGTTTTTT | CATFADGELFF
TRBJ2-7 | TRBD1 | TRBV5-1 | NA | TGCGCCAGCAGCTCGATGACAGGGGCGTCCTACGAGCAGTACTTC | CASSSMTGASYEQYF
TRBJ2-3 | NA | TRBV5-6 | NA | TGTGCCAGCAGCCTCTGGAAGGGAGTAACAGATACGCAGTATTTT | CASSLWKGVTDTQYF
TRBJ2-1 | TRBD2 | TRBV28 | NA | TGTGCCAGCAGTTTAGCGGGGGGGCCCTACAATGAGCAGTTCTTC | CASSLAGGPYNEQFF
TRBJ2-1 | TRBD2 | TRBV11-1 | NA | TGTGCCAGCAGCGTGACTAGCGGGAGACAAGATGAGCAGTTCTTC | CASSVTSGRQDEQFF
TRBJ1-5 | NA | TRBV7-9 | few | TGTGCCAGCAGCTTAAGCGCGGATCAGCCCCAGCATTTT | CASSLSADQPQHF
TRBJ2-1 | NA | TRBV5-1 | NA | TGCGCCAGCAGCAGGGACGCCCTCAATGAGCAGTTCTTC | CASSRDALNEQFF
TRBJ2-5 | NA | TRBV11-1 | NA | TGTGCCAGCAGCTTAGGGGACACCGAAGAGACCCAGTACTTC | CASSLGDTEETQYF
TRBJ2-1 | NA | TRBV27 | NA | TGTGCCAGCAGTTTACTGAGCGGTGAGCAGTTCTTC | CASSLLSGEQFF
TRBJ1-5 | NA | TRBV6-5 | NA | TGTGCCAGCAGCCGACATGGCAATCAGCCCCAGCATTTT | CASSRHGNQPQHF
TRBJ2-5 | TRBD1 | TRBV15 | once | TGTGCCACCAGCAGAGAGCGCGGCTCAGGGGGAGAGACCCAGTACTTC | CATSRERGSGGETQYF
TRBJ2-1 | TRBD2 | TRBV2 | few | TGTGCCAGCAGTGACGAGGGACTAGCGGGAGTTGAGCAGTTCTTC | CASSDEGLAGVEQFF
TRBJ2-3 | NA | TRBV2 | NA | TGTGCCAGCATTCGGGATATGCTTTCCGGCACAGATACGCAGTATTTT | CASIRDMLSGTDTQYF
TRBJ2-6 | TRBD2 | TRBV5-1 | NA | TGCGCCAGCAGCTTGGCTCAACGCGGGGGAAGCTCTGGGGCCAACGTCCTGACTTTC | CASSLAQRGGSSGANVLTF
TRBJ2-5 | TRBD2 | TRBV5-1 | NA | TGCGCCAGCAGCTCGGGACTAGCGGGATACCAAGAGACCCAGTACTTC | CASSSGLAGYQETQYF
TRBJ1-2 | NA | TRBV6-1 | NA | TGTGCCAGCAGTGAAGTGGGGCTCTATGGCTACACCTTC | CASSEVGLYGYTF
TRBJ1-2 | NA | TRBV7-8 | NA | TGTGCCAGCAGCCTCGGGACGGCCTCGATCTATGGCTACACCTTC | CASSLGTASIYGYTF
TRBJ2-2 | NA | TRBV18 | few | TGTGCCAGCTCGGACACCTCGAACACCGGGGAGCTGTTTTTT | CASSDTSNTGELFF
TRBJ1-1 | NA | TRBV6-5 | NA | TGTGCCAGCAGCGACCCGGGAAAGAACACTGAAGCTTTCTTT | CASSDPGKNTEAFF
TRBJ2-1 | NA | TRBV29-1 | NA | TGCAGCGTTGGAGCCGATGAGCAGTTCTTC | CSVGADEQFF
TRBJ2-3 | TRBD2 | TRBV29-1 | few | TGCAGCGTGGCCGGGACTAGCGGGAGCGGCATCACAGATACGCAGTATTTT | CSVAGTSGSGITDTQYF
TRBJ2-5 | TRBD1 | TRBV28 | NA | TGTGCCAGCAGTTTATCCGGACAGGGCGTACAAGAGACCCAGTACTTC | CASSLSGQGVQETQYF
TRBJ1-1 | NA | TRBV28 | NA | TGTGCCAGCAGTAACCAGGGTAAAGCTTTCTTT | CASSNQGKAFF
TRBJ1-1 | NA | TRBV9 | NA | TGTGCCAGCACCCCCCCGGGGAACACTGAAGCTTTCTTT | CASTPPGNTEAFF
TRBJ1-1 | TRBD1 | TRBV5-6 | NA | TGTGCCAGCAGCTTGAAGGGACAGAGTGAAGCTTTCTTT | CASSLKGQSEAFF
TRBJ2-1 | NA | TRBV29-1 | NA | TGCAGCGTTGAAGGACAGCCGGCCTACAATGAGCAGTTCTTC | CSVEGQPAYNEQFF
TRBJ1-2 | NA | TRBV19 | few | TGTGCCAGTAGTCTAGGTCAAGGCTACACCTTC | CASSLGQGYTF
TRBJ2-6 | NA | TRBV28 | NA | TGTGCCAGCAGTTTCTTGTCTGGGGCCAACGTCCTGACTTTC | CASSFLSGANVLTF
TRBJ2-3 | NA | TRBV11-2 | once | TGTGCCAGCAGCTTTGGAGTGGGGTCCACAGATACGCAGTATTTT | CASSFGVGSTDTQYF
TRBJ2-5 | TRBD1 | TRBV29-1 | few | TGCAGCGTTGCCGGACAGGGTGGGGAGACCCAGTACTTC | CSVAGQGGETQYF
TRBJ2-5 | NA | TRBV7-8 | NA | TGTGCCAGCAGCTCCAGCTCAACAGGGAAAGAGACCCAGTACTTC | CASSSSSTGKETQYF
TRBJ2-7 | TRBD1 | TRBV15 | NA | TGTGCCACCAGCAGAGACCGGGACAGGGGTAACGAGCAGTACTTC | CATSRDRDRGNEQYF
TRBJ2-1 | TRBD2 | TRBV5-1 | NA | TGCGCCAGCAGCTTGGGGGGACTAGCGGGAGGATACAATGAGCAGTTCTTC | CASSLGGLAGGYNEQFF
TRBJ1-2 | NA | TRBV29-1 | few | TGCAGCGTTGCACAGGGAGTACGTGGCTACACCTTC | CSVAQGVRGYTF
TRBJ2-3 | NA | TRBV29-1 | NA | TGCACCGACATGGTCGGAGATACGCAGTATTTT | CTDMVGDTQYF
TRBJ2-5 | TRBD2 | TRBV29-1 | few | TGCAGCGTTGATCTAGCGGGAGGGGGGGAGACCCAGTACTTC | CSVDLAGGGETQYF
TRBJ1-2 | TRBD1 | TRBV27 | few | TGTGCCAGCGGGACAGGGATATATGGCTACACCTTC | CASGTGIYGYTF
TRBJ2-2 | TRBD2 | TRBV4-1 | NA | TGTGCCAGCAGCGGGGCCAGGTCCTCAACCGGGGAGCTGTTTTTT | CASSGARSSTGELFF